The 23 T cell receptor beta chains listed next were all sequenced from one sample in a study of cytomegalovirus exposure and HLA in healthy donors (dated by TCRdb to between 2016 and 2019). Library preparation used the immunoSEQ multiplex PCR assay. The immuneACCESS repertoire file appears here via TCRdb, limited to in-frame rearrangements. These files lack a portion of the clones; in checked studies, under half of the deficit traces to unresolved V genes, and the cause of the others is not known. The sample table shows some 130,000 clones, and approximately 82% are seen once. Jointly, the top ten make up just under 30% of the sample. Material: PBMCs. These receptors were obtained from a man younger than 40 in good health and CMV-seropositive.

This sequence joins TRBV18 and TRBJ1-2, with unresolved D. Germline CDR1 KGHSH, CDR2 LQKENI. V was pared by 3 bases and J by 7 bases, with 15 bases between. The CDR3 covers 14 residues. The CDR3 sequence is CASSPLGAERGYTF. The CDR3 DNA reads as TGTGCCAGCTCACCTCTCGGAGCAGAACGTGGCTACACCTTC.

The chain has TRBV10-3 and TRBJ2-7; TRBD2 agrees at 7 bases. The CDR3 has 11 amino acids. J lost 6 bases, V lost 6 bases, and 2 bases had no gene match. Germline V gene sequence: CDR1 ENHRY, CDR2 SYGVKD. DNA for the CDR3: TGTGCCATCAGGGGGGGGTCCGAGCAGTACTTC. Protein product: CAIRGGSEQYF.

Worth noting for this clone: One junction end disagrees with the germline gene, perhaps due to a read error. This sequence joins TRBV7-8 and TRBJ2-2; TRBD2 matches 9 bases. The CDR3 contains 15 residues. Looked up from germline, CDR1 is SGHVS and CDR2 is FQNEAQ. The chain's CDR3 is CASRLAGVGTGELFF. The CDR3 nucleotides read TGTGCCAGCAGATTAGCGGGAGTAGGGACCGGGGAGCTGTTTTTT.

The CDR3 here is CASSFLERGDYNEQFF. The CDR3 DNA reads as TGTGCCAGCAGCTTTTTGGAGCGGGGGGATTACAATGAGCAGTTCTTC. This rearrangement joins TRBV5-6 to TRBJ2-1, with TRBD2 matching over 9 bases. CDR3 length equals 16 residues. Losses at the gene ends were 2 bases for V and 4 bases for J; bases not matched to a gene: 7. Per the germline V gene, CDR1 is SGHDT and CDR2 is YYEEEE.

The genes are TRBV11-2 and TRBJ1-2; D remains ambiguous. V was cut by 4 bases and J by 7 bases, with 13 bases left in between. The length of the CDR3 is 13 residues. CDR1 SGHAT and CDR2 FQNNGV come from the germline V gene. CDR3 in amino acids: CASSSLKRFGYTF. CDR3 DNA: TGTGCCAGCAGCTCCCTGAAGCGGTTTGGCTACACCTTC.

The chain uses TRBV6-6 and TRBJ1-2, with 7 bases aligning to TRBD1. Per germline, CDR1 MNHNY and CDR2 SVGAGI (reference sequence). The CDR3 covers 14 residues. Germline trimming cut 5 bases from V and 6 bases from J; bases unmatched to any gene: 9. CDR3 nucleotides: TGTGCCAGCAGTCAGTCAATACAGGGGAATGGCTACACCTTC. It codes for CASSQSIQGNGYTF.

The gene calls are TRBV29-1 and TRBJ1-5; D possibly corresponds to TRBD1 (5 bases). With 6 bases removed from V and 0 bases from J, the gap between germline ends came to 15 bases. CDR3 length equals 15 residues. Germline values: CDR1 SQVTM, CDR2 ANQGSEA. Here the CDR3 reads CSVAEQTDSNQPQHF. CDR3 in DNA: TGCAGCGTGGCTGAGCAGACAGATAGCAATCAGCCCCAGCATTTT. Based on the CDR3 plus reference TRBV29-1 and TRBJ1-5, the full variable domain is SAVISQKPSRDICQRGTSLTIQCQVDSQVTMMFWYRQQPGQSLTLIATANQGSEATYESGFVIDKFPISRPNLTFSTLTVSNMSPEDSSIYLCSVAEQTDSNQPQHFGDGTRLSIL.

The chain has TRBV27 and TRBJ2-7; D is perhaps TRBD1 (8 bases). Trimming pared 6 bases from V and 6 bases from J, leaving 21 bases between. Germline V gene sequence: CDR1 MNHEY, CDR2 SMNVEV (reference sequence). The CDR3 is 15 amino acids. Here the CDR3 reads CASRSRQGRASEQYF. CDR3 coding DNA: TGTGCCAGCAGGTCCCGACAGGGGAGGGCGAGCGAGCAGTACTTC.

The chain combines TRBV30 with TRBJ2-2; 7 positions agree with TRBD2. V dropped 3 bases and J dropped 5; count of bases not matched to a gene: 9. The CDR3 has 15 residues. Looked up from germline, CDR1 is GTSNPN and CDR2 is SVGIG (reference sequence). CDR3 coding DNA: TGTGCCTGGAGCACAACCGGGGGGTGGACCGGGGAGCTGTTTTTT. This sequence encodes CAWSTTGGWTGELFF.

CDR3 protein: CASTSQGSYEQYF. CDR3 coding DNA: TGTGCCAGCACCTCACAGGGAAGCTACGAGCAGTACTTC. V and J are TRBV7-2 and TRBJ2-7; perhaps TRBD1 as D (6 bases). Trimming removed 7 bases at V and 3 bases at J, with 13 bases between. Germline V gene lookup returns CDR1 SGHTA and CDR2 FQGNSA. The CDR3 totals 13 residues.

The V call is TRBV27, the J call TRBJ2-2; 9 nucleotides line up with TRBD1. V lost 3 bases, J lost 3 bases, and 5 bases stayed unmatched. The length of the CDR3 is 16 residues. Looked up from germline, CDR1 is MNHEY and CDR2 is SMNVEV (reference sequence). For the CDR3, the DNA is TGTGCCAGCAGTTTCTTTAGGACAGGGGACACCGGGGAGCTGTTTTTT. This translates into CASSFFRTGDTGELFF.

The chain links TRBV19 to TRBJ1-1, with unresolved D. CDR1 is LNHDA and CDR2 is SQIVND in the germline V gene (reference sequence). Trimming took 6 bases from V and 3 from J, leaving 11 bases between them. The CDR3 loop spans 13 amino acids. CDR3 sequence (DNA): TGTGCCAGTAGGGGAGACGGGTACACTGAAGCTTTCTTT. It specifies CASRGDGYTEAFF.

The V and J genes are TRBV5-1 and TRBJ2-3; 7 bases fit TRBD1. Germline lookup yields CDR1 SGHRS and CDR2 YFSETQ. This CDR3 has 14 residues. The trim removed 4 bases at V and 2 bases at J, leaving 4 bases unmatched. The CDR3 sequence is CASSQDRYTDTQYF. CDR3 sequence (DNA): TGCGCCAGCAGCCAGGACAGGTACACAGATACGCAGTATTTT.

V gene TRBV18 combines with J gene TRBJ1-3; D remains ambiguous. The CDR3 contains 13 residues. Germline-derived CDR1 and CDR2 are KGHSH and LQKENI. Trimming pared 3 bases from V and 3 bases from J, leaving 6 bases between. The CDR3 DNA sequence: TGTGCCAGCTCACCCTCCGGTGGAAACACCATATATTTT. It is translated as CASSPSGGNTIYF.

The V gene is TRBV6-1, the J gene TRBJ2-4, with D perhaps matching TRBD1 (6 bases). This CDR3 has 17 amino acids. Per germline, CDR1 MNHNS and CDR2 SASEGT. V shed 3 bases and J shed 0 bases, with 15 bases lying between them. CDR3 sequence reads: CASSDTLRGLAKNIQYF. The CDR3 coding sequence is TGTGCCAGCAGTGACACCCTCAGGGGCCTAGCCAAAAACATTCAGTACTTC.

This chain uses TRBV27 with TRBJ2-7, with TRBD1 matching 8 bases. This CDR3 spans 15 amino acids. The germline V gene has CDR1 MNHEY and CDR2 SMNVEV (reference sequence). Unmatched junction bases numbered 8, after V lost 6 bases and J lost 1 base. The DNA for the CDR3 is TGTGCCAGCAGAGCCGGGACAGGCTCTTCCTACGAGCAGTACTTC. It codes for CASRAGTGSSYEQYF.

The chain joins TRBV7-2 to TRBJ1-1; 7 bases fit TRBD1. The CDR3 length is 17 residues. Germline V lookup: CDR1 SGHTA, CDR2 FQGNSA. With 5 bases clipped from V and 2 bases from J, the junction kept 14 bases outside the gene matches. The CDR3 loop reads CASSPGGWGLDNTEAFF. The CDR3 nucleotides are TGTGCCAGCAGCCCAGGGGGTTGGGGACTTGATAACACTGAAGCTTTCTTT.

V and J are TRBV6-5 and TRBJ2-7; D gene unclear. Trimming cost V 0 bases and J 1 base, with 7 bases left between them. The V gene's germline CDR1 is MNHEY and CDR2 SVGAGI. The CDR3 is 14 amino acids. The CDR3 region has the DNA TGTGCCAGCAGTTACTCGGCTGCTTCCTACGAGCAGTACTTC. The encoded protein is CASSYSAASYEQYF.

V gene TRBV2 combines with J gene TRBJ2-5, with 9 bases matching TRBD2. The V segment lost 0 bases and the J segment 5 bases; nucleotides outside the gene matches: 7. Germline values: CDR1 SNHLY, CDR2 FYNNEI. The CDR3 spans 16 residues. This CDR3 is CASSEAGRGGRETQYF. CDR3 DNA: TGTGCCAGCAGTGAAGCGGGGCGGGGGGGGAGGGAGACCCAGTACTTC. Drawing the rest from reference TRBV2 and TRBJ2-5, the complete variable domain is EPEVTQTPSHQVTQMGQEVILRCVPISNHLYFYWYRQILGQKVEFLVSFYNNEISEKSEIFDDQFSVERPDGSNFTLKIRSTKLEDSAMYFCASSEAGRGGRETQYFGPGTRLLVL.

In regard to this clone: A read error may produce the germline difference seen at one junction end. CDR3 amino acids: CASSPRLAGSSYGQYF. The CDR3 DNA reads as TGTGCCAGCAGTCCCCGCCTAGCGGGTAGCTCCTACGGGCAGTACTTC. V usage is TRBV2 and J usage is TRBJ2-7; 8 bases align to TRBD2. The length of the CDR3 is 16 residues. CDR1 and CDR2 (germline): SNHLY, FYNNEI.

This chain links TRBV7-2 with TRBJ2-5; D gene unclear. Germline values: CDR1 SGHTA, CDR2 FQGNSA. Trimming pared 0 bases from V and 5 bases from J, leaving 4 bases between. The CDR3 length is 12 residues. The CDR3 here is CASSLASETQYF. The CDR3 region has the DNA TGTGCCAGCAGCTTAGCGTCGGAGACCCAGTACTTC.

This rearrangement joins TRBV5-6 to TRBJ2-2, with 12 bases aligning to TRBD2. CDR1 is SGHDT, CDR2 YYEEEE, per germline. This CDR3 is built from 16 residues. With V trimmed by 2 bases and J by 9 bases, 8 bases remained unmatched. CDR3 sequence: CASSFRLAGGQRELFF. In DNA form, the CDR3 reads TGTGCCAGCAGCTTCCGGCTAGCGGGAGGGCAGAGGGAGCTGTTTTTT.

In this sample, this clone turned up a few times. The CDR3 loop is CAWEFSRDTEAFF. Written as DNA, the CDR3 is TGTGCCTGGGAGTTCTCCAGGGACACTGAAGCTTTCTTT. This chain uses TRBV30 with TRBJ1-1; D possibly corresponds to TRBD1 (5 bases). The V gene lost 5 bases and the J gene lost 3 bases, with 13 bases spanning the gap. CDR3 length: 13 residues. From germline, CDR1 is GTSNPN and CDR2 SVGIG (reference sequence).